This T cell receptor (beta chain) emerged from a study of cytomegalovirus exposure and HLA in healthy donors. Whole-study findings and limits: Owing to their indistinguishability, certain V segments, notably TRBV6-2 and TRBV6-3, were excluded.

About this clone itself: Its antigen remains unidentified.

The CDR3 totals 14 residues. V lost 5 bases to trimming and J lost 0 bases, with 11 bases between them. The germline V gene encodes CDR1 SGHRS and CDR2 YFSETQ. Researchers ran the PCR with 60 Vbeta and 13 Jbeta primers. Here immunoSEQ multiplex PCR was the method, and the copy in TCRdb shows in-frame clones only, minus some. The repertoire consists of over 150,000 clones, with around 82% occurring once and the leading ten covering approximately 13%. The sequencing sample was made of PBMCs. The chain employs TRBV5-1 and TRBJ1-1, with D perhaps TRBD1 (5 bases). This TCR came from a woman in her forties or fifties in good health and CMV-seropositive. CDR3 bases: TGCGCCAGCAGACAGGACGGATTGAACACTGAAGCTTTCTTT. Translation gives CASRQDGLNTEAFF.